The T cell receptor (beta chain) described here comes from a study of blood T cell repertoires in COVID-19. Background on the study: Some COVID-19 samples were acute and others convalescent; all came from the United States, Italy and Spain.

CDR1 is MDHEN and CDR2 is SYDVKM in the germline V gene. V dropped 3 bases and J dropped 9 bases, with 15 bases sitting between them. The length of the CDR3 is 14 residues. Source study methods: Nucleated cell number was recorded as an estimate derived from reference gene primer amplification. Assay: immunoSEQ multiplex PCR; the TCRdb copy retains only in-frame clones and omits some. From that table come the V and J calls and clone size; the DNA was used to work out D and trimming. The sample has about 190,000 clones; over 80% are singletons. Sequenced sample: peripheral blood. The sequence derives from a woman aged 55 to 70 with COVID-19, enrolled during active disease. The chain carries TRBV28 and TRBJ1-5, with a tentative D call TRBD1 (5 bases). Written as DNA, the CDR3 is TGTGCCAGCAGTTTGTTGCCAGGGCCAATGCCCCAGCATTTT. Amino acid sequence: CASSLLPGPMPQHF.